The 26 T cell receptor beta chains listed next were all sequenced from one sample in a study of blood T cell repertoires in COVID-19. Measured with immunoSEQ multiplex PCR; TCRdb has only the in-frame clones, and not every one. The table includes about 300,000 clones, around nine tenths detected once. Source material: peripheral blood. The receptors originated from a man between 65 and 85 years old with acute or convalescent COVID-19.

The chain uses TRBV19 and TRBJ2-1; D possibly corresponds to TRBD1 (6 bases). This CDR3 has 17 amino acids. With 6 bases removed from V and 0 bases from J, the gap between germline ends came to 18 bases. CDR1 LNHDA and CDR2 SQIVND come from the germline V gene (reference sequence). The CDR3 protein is CASSFLTGKYSYNEQFF. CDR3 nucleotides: TGTGCCAGTAGCTTCCTGACAGGCAAATACTCCTACAATGAGCAGTTCTTC.

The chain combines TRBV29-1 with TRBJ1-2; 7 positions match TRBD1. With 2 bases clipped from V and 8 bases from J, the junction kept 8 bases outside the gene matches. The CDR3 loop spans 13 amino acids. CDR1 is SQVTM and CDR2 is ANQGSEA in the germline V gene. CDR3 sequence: CSVESGGARGYTF. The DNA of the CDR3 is TGCAGCGTTGAATCAGGGGGAGCGAGGGGCTACACCTTC. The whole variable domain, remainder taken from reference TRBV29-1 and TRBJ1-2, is SAVISQKPSRDICQRGTSLTIQCQVDSQVTMMFWYRQQPGQSLTLIATANQGSEATYESGFVIDKFPISRPNLTFSTLTVSNMSPEDSSIYLCSVESGGARGYTFGSGTRLTVV.

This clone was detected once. CDR3 DNA: TGTGCCAGCAGCTTGCCCGGACTAACGGGCTACGAGCAGTACTTC. It encodes CASSLPGLTGYEQYF. The V gene is TRBV5-4, the J gene TRBJ2-7; perhaps TRBD2 as D (6 bases). V lost 1 base and J 3 bases, leaving 14 bases between the germline ends. CDR1 SGHNT and CDR2 YYREEE come from the germline V gene (reference sequence). The CDR3 has 15 amino acids.

In DNA form, the CDR3 reads TGTGCCAGCTGGGACAGGGGGGTTGCAACTAATGAAAAACTGTTTTTT. Encoded protein: CASWDRGVATNEKLFF. This chain connects TRBV2 to TRBJ1-4; the match to TRBD1 covers 11 bases. The CDR3 is 16 amino acids. The trim removed 8 bases at V and 0 bases at J, leaving 5 bases unmatched. Germline loops: CDR1 SNHLY, CDR2 FYNNEI.

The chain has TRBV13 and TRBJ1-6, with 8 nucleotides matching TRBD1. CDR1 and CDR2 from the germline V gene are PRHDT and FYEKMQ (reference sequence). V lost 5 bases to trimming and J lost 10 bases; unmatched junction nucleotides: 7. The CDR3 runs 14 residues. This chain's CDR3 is CASSIGQGRSPLHF. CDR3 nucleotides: TGTGCCAGCAGCATCGGACAGGGACGATCACCCCTCCACTTT.

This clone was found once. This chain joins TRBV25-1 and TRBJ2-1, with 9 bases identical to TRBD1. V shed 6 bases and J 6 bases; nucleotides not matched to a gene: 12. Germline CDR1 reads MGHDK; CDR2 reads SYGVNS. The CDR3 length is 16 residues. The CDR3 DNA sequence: TGTGCCAGCAGCCCTCTGGGACAGGGTACATTCAATGAGCAGTTCTTC. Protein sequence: CASSPLGQGTFNEQFF.

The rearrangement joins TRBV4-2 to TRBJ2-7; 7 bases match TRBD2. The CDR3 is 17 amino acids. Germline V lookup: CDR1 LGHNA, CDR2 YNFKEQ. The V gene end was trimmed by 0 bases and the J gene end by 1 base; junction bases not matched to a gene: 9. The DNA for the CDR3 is TGTGCCAGCAGCCAAGATGTCGGCGGGAGAGGTTCCTACGAGCAGTACTTC. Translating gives CASSQDVGGRGSYEQYF.

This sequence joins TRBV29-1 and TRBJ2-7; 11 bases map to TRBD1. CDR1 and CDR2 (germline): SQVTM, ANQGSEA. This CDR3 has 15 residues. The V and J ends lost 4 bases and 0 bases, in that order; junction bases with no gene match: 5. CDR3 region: CSVAKGQGVSYEQYF. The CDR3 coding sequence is TGCAGCGTTGCTAAGGGACAGGGGGTCTCCTACGAGCAGTACTTC.

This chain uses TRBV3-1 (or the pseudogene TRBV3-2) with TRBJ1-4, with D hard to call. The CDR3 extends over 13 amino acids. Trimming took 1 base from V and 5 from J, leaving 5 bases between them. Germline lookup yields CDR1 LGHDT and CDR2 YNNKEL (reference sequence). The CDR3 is CASSQAGNEKLFF. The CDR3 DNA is TGTGCCAGCAGCCAAGCAGGAAATGAAAAACTGTTTTTT.

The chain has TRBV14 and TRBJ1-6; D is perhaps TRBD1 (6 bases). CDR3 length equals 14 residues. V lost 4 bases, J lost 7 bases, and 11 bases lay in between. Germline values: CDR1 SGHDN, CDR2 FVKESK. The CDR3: CASSPTGPNSPLHF. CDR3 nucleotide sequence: TGTGCCAGCAGCCCTACAGGGCCCAATTCACCCCTCCACTTT. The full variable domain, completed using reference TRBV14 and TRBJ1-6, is EAGVTQFPSHSVIEKGQTVTLRCDPISGHDNLYWYRRVMGKEIKFLLHFVKESKQDESGMPNNRFLAERTGGTYSTLKVQPAELEDSGVYFCASSPTGPNSPLHFGNGTRLTVT.

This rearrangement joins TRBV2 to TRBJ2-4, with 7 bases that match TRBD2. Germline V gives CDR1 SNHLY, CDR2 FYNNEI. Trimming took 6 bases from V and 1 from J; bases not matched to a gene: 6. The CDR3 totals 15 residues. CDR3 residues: CASSQASGAKNIQYF. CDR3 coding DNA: TGTGCCAGCAGCCAAGCTAGCGGCGCCAAAAACATTCAGTACTTC.

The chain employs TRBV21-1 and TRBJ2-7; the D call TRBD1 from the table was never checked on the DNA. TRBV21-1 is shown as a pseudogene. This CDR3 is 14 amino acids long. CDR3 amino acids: CASSKWAGPYEQYF. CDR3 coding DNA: TGTGCCAGCAGCAAGTGGGCAGGCCCCTACGAGCAGTACTTC.

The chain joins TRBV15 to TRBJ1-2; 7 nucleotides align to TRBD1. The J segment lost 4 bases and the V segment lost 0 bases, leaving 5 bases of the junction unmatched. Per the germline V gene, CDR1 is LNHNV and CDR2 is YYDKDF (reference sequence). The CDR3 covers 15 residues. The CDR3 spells CATSREEGAVYGYTF. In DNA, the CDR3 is TGTGCCACCAGCAGAGAGGAGGGGGCTGTCTATGGCTACACCTTC.

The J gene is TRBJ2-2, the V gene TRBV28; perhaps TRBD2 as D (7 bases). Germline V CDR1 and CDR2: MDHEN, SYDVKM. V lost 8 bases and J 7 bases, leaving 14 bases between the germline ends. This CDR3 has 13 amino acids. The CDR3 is CASSNREGGELFF. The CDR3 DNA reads TGTGCCAGCTCCAACAGGGAGGGCGGGGAGCTGTTTTTT.

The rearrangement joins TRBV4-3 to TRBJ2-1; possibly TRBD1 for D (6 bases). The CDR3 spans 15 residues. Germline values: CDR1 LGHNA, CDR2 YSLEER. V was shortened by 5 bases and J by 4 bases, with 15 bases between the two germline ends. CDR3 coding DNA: TGCGCCAGCAGCATCGCCAGGGGTGGGTACAATGAGCAGTTCTTC. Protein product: CASSIARGGYNEQFF.

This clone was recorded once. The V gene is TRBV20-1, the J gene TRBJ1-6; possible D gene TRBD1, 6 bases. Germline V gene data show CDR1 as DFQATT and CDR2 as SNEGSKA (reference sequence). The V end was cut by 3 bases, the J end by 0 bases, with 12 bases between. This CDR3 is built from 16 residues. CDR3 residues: CSASVGGASYNSPLHF. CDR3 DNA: TGCAGTGCTAGTGTGGGGGGGGCCTCCTATAATTCACCCCTCCACTTT.

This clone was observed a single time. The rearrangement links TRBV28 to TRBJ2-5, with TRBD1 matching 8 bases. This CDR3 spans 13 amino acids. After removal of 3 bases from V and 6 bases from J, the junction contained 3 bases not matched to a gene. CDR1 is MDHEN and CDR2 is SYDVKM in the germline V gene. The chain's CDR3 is CASSLGQAKTQYF. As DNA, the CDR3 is TGTGCCAGCAGTTTGGGACAGGCCAAGACCCAGTACTTC.

The CDR3 DNA is TGTGCCAGCAGTTACTCGGTTGGAGTTACTAGCGGGGGGAAGGAGACCCAGTACTTC. As protein: CASSYSVGVTSGGKETQYF. V is TRBV6-2 or TRBV6-3 and J is TRBJ2-5; 12 bases match TRBD2. With V trimmed by 0 bases and J by 5 bases, 13 bases remained unmatched. This CDR3 region has 19 residues. Germline V CDR1 and CDR2: MNHEY, SVGEGT.

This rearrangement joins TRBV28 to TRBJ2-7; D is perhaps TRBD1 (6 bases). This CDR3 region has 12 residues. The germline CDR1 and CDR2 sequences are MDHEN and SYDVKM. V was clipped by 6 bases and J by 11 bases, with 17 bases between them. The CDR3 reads CASRETGLKEYF. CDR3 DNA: TGTGCCAGCAGGGAGACAGGCCTCAAAGAGTACTTC.

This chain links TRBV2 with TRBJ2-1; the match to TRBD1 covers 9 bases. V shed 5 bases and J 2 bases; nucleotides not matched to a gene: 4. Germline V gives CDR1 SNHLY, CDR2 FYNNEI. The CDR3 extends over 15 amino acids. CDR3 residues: CASSLRTGAYNEQFF. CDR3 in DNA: TGTGCCAGCAGTCTTAGGACAGGGGCCTACAATGAGCAGTTCTTC.

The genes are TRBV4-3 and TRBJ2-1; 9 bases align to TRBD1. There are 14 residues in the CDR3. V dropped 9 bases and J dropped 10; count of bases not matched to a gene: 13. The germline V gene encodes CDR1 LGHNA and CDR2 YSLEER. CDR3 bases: TGCGCCAGTAACCCCGGGACAGGGTACGGAGAGCAGTTCTTC. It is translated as CASNPGTGYGEQFF.

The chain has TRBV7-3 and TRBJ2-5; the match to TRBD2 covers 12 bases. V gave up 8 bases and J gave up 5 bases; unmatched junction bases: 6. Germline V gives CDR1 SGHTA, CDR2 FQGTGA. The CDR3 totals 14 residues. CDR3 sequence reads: CASSLAGGPETQYF. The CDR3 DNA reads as TGTGCCAGCTCCCTAGCGGGGGGGCCGGAGACCCAGTACTTC.

CDR3: CSVRGGYEQYF. CDR3 bases: TGCAGTGTGCGGGGAGGCTACGAGCAGTACTTC. The rearrangement joins TRBV20-1 to TRBJ2-7; D possibly corresponds to TRBD2 (6 bases). Trimming removed 7 bases from V and 3 bases from J, with 10 bases in between. Germline assignment: CDR1 DFQATT and CDR2 SNEGSKA (reference sequence). The CDR3 sequence is 11 residues long.

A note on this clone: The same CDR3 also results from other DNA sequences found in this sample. DNA of the CDR3: TGTGCCAGTAGTCGGGACAGGGTGAACACTGAAGCTTTCTTT. This gives the protein CASSRDRVNTEAFF. The gene calls are TRBV19 and TRBJ1-1; 9 bases are a match to TRBD1. V was clipped by 5 bases and J by 0 bases; unmatched bases: 1. Germline CDR1 LNHDA, CDR2 SQIVND (reference sequence). CDR3 length: 14 residues.

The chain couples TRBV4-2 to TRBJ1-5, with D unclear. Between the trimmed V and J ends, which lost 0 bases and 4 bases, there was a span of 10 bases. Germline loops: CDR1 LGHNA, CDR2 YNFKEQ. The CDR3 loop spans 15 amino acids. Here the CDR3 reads CASSQDGRGNQPQHF. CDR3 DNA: TGTGCCAGCAGCCAAGACGGGCGCGGGAATCAGCCCCAGCATTTT.

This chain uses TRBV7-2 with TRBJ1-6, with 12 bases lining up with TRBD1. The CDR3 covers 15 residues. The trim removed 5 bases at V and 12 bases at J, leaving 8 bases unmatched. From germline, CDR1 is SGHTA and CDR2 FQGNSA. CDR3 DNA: TGTGCCAGCAGCAACCGGGACAGGGGGCGGGGACCCCTCCACTTT. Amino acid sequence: CASSNRDRGRGPLHF.